These 27 T cell receptor beta chains share one sample of origin, sequenced in a study of CD8 T cells in ankylosing spondylitis (dated 2017 in TCRdb). Library preparation employed 5' RACE. The sample was run on an Illumina HiSeq 2500. The public sequencing data were trimmed at Q25 with fastp and processed into clonotypes with MiXCR by TCRdb, which kept only in-frame beta chains. Duplicate CDR3 protein sequences are folded into a single record with the most common DNA and genes. In this sample the table shows more than 60,000 distinct CDR3 sequences, about 5.2% of which occur a single time. 2% to 2.5% of the sample rests with the top ten. Sequenced material: blood, either unsorted or a sorted T cell fraction (not recorded which). All receptors derive from a male donor with ankylosing spondylitis or in good health (not recorded which).

At least ten counts were recorded for this clonotype. The chain has TRBV7-7 and TRBJ2-1; the match to TRBD1 covers 8 bases. Germline V gene sequence: CDR1 SSHAT, CDR2 FNYEAQ (reference sequence). This CDR3 has 13 residues. Unmatched junction bases numbered 1, after V lost 1 base and J lost 8 bases. This CDR3 reads CASSLGTGYEQFF. The CDR3, as DNA: TGTGCCAGCAGCTTAGGGACAGGGTATGAGCAGTTCTTC.

This clonotype was counted ten times or more. This CDR3 reads CSAPGGSSLNYGYTF. In nucleotides, the CDR3 is TGCAGCGCCCCTGGGGGCAGTTCGTTGAACTATGGCTACACCTTC. The chain uses TRBV29-1 and TRBJ1-2; the D gene is possibly TRBD1 (6 bases). The CDR3 is 15 amino acids. Germline V CDR1 and CDR2: SQVTM, ANQGSEA. With 7 bases removed from V and 2 bases from J, the gap between germline ends came to 20 bases.

This clonotype was observed many times. The chain recombines TRBV5-1 with TRBJ2-1; D is perhaps TRBD1 (6 bases). The V end was cut by 3 bases, the J end by 6 bases, with 13 bases between. Germline CDR1 reads SGHRS; CDR2 reads YFSETQ. This CDR3 comprises 14 residues. The chain's CDR3 is CASSSTGKGNEQFF. The CDR3 DNA reads TGCGCCAGCAGCTCGACAGGTAAAGGCAATGAGCAGTTCTTC. Full variable domain (outside the CDR3, taken from reference TRBV5-1 and TRBJ2-1): KAGVTQTPRYLIKTRGQQVTLSCSPISGHRSVSWYQQTPGQGLQFLFEYFSETQRNKGNFPGRFSGRQFSNSRSEMNVSTLELGDSALYLCASSSTGKGNEQFFGPGTRLTVL.

The V gene is TRBV7-2, the J gene TRBJ2-7; D perhaps matches TRBD1 (5 bases). The CDR3 spans 17 residues. The germline gives CDR1 SGHTA, CDR2 FQGNSA. V was clipped by 1 base and J by 8 bases, with 24 bases between them. The CDR3 is CASSLGGGSRDLRKQYF. The CDR3 DNA follows: TGTGCCAGCAGCTTAGGGGGCGGCTCCAGGGATCTTCGGAAGCAGTACTTC.

This clonotype was recorded many times. CDR3 coding DNA: TGTGCCAGCACATCTTTGCAGGGGGCTTACACTGAAGCTTTCTTT. Residues: CASTSLQGAYTEAFF. The chain uses TRBV28 and TRBJ1-1, with TRBD1 matching 8 bases. The CDR3 consists of 15 residues. The trim removed 7 bases at V and 3 bases at J, leaving 10 bases unmatched. Germline-derived CDR1 and CDR2 are MDHEN and SYDVKM.

This clonotype was found many times. J is TRBJ2-5 and V is TRBV20-1, with TRBD2 identical over 8 bases. CDR3 length equals 15 residues. V shed 5 bases, J shed 7 bases, and the junction held 15 bases outside the gene matches. Germline CDR1 and CDR2: DFQATT and SNEGSKA (reference sequence). As DNA, the CDR3 is TGCAGTGCTCCGAGGGCTAGCGGGTTCCAGGGGACCCAGTACTTC. Its translation is CSAPRASGFQGTQYF.

At least ten counts were recorded for this clonotype. The chain joins TRBV25-1 to TRBJ1-3; D unresolved. The CDR3 totals 14 residues. Per the germline V gene, CDR1 is MGHDK and CDR2 is SYGVNS. Trimming removed 2 bases from V and 2 bases from J, with 7 bases in between. The CDR3 nucleotides are TGTGCCAGCAGTGAACAGGCGGCTGGAAACACCATATATTTT. Residues: CASSEQAAGNTIYF.

This clonotype was seen at least ten times. The V gene is TRBV9, the J gene TRBJ1-6, with 7 positions matching TRBD1. J gave up 13 bases and V 0 bases, and 10 bases lay outside the gene matches. CDR3 length: 15 amino acids. The germline CDR1 and CDR2 sequences are SGDLS and YYNGEE. The CDR3 nucleotides read TGTGCCAGCAGCGTAGAGGGGGCGGCGGGGGCGCCCCTCCACTTT. It translates to CASSVEGAAGAPLHF. Full variable domain (rest looked up from reference TRBV9 and TRBJ1-6): DSGVTQTPKHLITATGQRVTLRCSPRSGDLSVYWYQQSLDQGLQFLIQYYNGEERAKGNILERFSAQQFPDLHSELNLSSLELGDSALYFCASSVEGAAGAPLHFGNGTRLTVT.

This clonotype was seen many times. This sequence joins TRBV10-1 and TRBJ1-6; perhaps TRBD1 as D (5 bases). Germline values: CDR1 WNHNN, CDR2 SYGVQD (reference sequence). Trimming stripped 6 bases from V and 9 bases from J, with 12 bases between. This CDR3 has 13 residues. CDR3 DNA: TGCGCCAGCAGGCGCAGACAGAGTTCACCCCTCCACTTT. Residues: CASRRRQSSPLHF.

This clonotype was seen ten or more times. The chain joins TRBV27 to TRBJ1-5; no clear D gene. CDR3 size: 13 residues. Trimming removed 2 bases from V and 4 bases from J, with 6 bases in between. CDR1 MNHEY and CDR2 SMNVEV come from the germline V gene (reference sequence). CDR3 nucleotides: TGTGCCAGCAGTTTAGTACAGAATCAGCCCCAGCATTTT. It encodes CASSLVQNQPQHF.

This clonotype occurred a few times. CDR3 nucleotide sequence: TGTGCCAGCAGTTTCCGACAGGGGACAGATACGCAGTATTTT. It is translated as CASSFRQGTDTQYF. The chain is built from TRBV12-3 or TRBV12-4 and TRBJ2-3; 8 nucleotides align to TRBD1. J was trimmed by 3 bases and V by 3 bases; bases with no gene match: 2. This CDR3 is built from 14 residues.

This clonotype was found many times. This rearrangement joins TRBV6-1 to TRBJ1-6; D perhaps matches TRBD1 (5 bases). The CDR3 loop spans 16 amino acids. Trimming shortened V by 7 bases and J by 0 bases, and 13 bases separated the two germline ends. Germline CDR1 reads MNHNS; CDR2 reads SASEGT. CDR3 protein: CASTGTSSSYNSPLHF. The CDR3 nucleotides are TGTGCCAGCACCGGGACGTCGAGCTCCTATAATTCACCCCTCCACTTT.

This clonotype was counted many times. In DNA, the CDR3 is TGTGCCAGCAGCGTAGGGGACTACAATGAGCAGTTCTTC. It is translated as CASSVGDYNEQFF. The V call is TRBV9, the J call TRBJ2-1; no firm D call. Trimming shortened V by 0 bases and J by 3 bases, and 4 bases separated the two germline ends. The CDR3 is made up of 13 amino acids. CDR1 and CDR2 (germline): SGDLS, YYNGEE.

This clonotype was observed many times. This chain joins TRBV10-3 and TRBJ2-5, with 7 positions matching TRBD2. This CDR3 has 14 residues. CDR1 is ENHRY and CDR2 is SYGVKD in the germline V gene. V trimming: 5 bases; J trimming: 5 bases; junction bases outside the gene matches: 8. CDR3 sequence: CAISHRDYGETQYF. Here the CDR3 DNA reads TGTGCCATCAGTCATCGGGACTATGGGGAGACCCAGTACTTC.

This clonotype has a count of ten or more. J is TRBJ2-3 and V is TRBV5-1; 12 bases fit TRBD2. The junction had 3 bases not matched to a gene; V was cut back by 0 bases and J by 1 base. Germline V gene lookup returns CDR1 SGHRS and CDR2 YFSETQ. This CDR3 comprises 17 residues. CDR3 nucleotide sequence: TGCGCCAGCAGCTTGGGAAGGACTAGCGGGGGCACAGATACGCAGTATTTT. This gives the protein CASSLGRTSGGTDTQYF.

This clonotype was seen ten or more times. The gene calls are TRBV7-2 and TRBJ2-7; D may be TRBD2 (6 bases). Deletions cut 5 bases from V and 0 bases from J, with 11 bases between. Germline V gene lookup returns CDR1 SGHTA and CDR2 FQGNSA. CDR3 length equals 14 residues. As DNA, the CDR3 is TGTGCCAGCAGCGGCGGGGAGCTCTCCTACGAGCAGTACTTC. Protein sequence: CASSGGELSYEQYF.

There are many counts of this clonotype. This chain joins TRBV18 and TRBJ1-6, with D hard to call. Germline assignment: CDR1 KGHSH and CDR2 LQKENI. The CDR3 extends over 16 amino acids. Trimming removed 3 bases from V and 2 bases from J, with 11 bases in between. The CDR3 DNA reads TGTGCCAGCTCACCGCTGGAAGTCACCTATAATTCACCCCTCCACTTT. It yields the protein CASSPLEVTYNSPLHF. Full variable domain (outside the CDR3, taken from reference TRBV18 and TRBJ1-6): NAGVMQNPRHLVRRRGQEARLRCSPMKGHSHVYWYRQLPEEGLKFMVYLQKENIIDESGMPKERFSAEFPKEGPSILRIQQVVRGDSAAYFCASSPLEVTYNSPLHFGNGTRLTVT.

This clonotype appeared many times. The V and J genes are TRBV30 and TRBJ1-5, with unresolved D. The germline gives CDR1 GTSNPN, CDR2 SVGIG (reference sequence). V lost 5 bases and J lost 5, with 13 bases in between. The CDR3 totals 13 residues. CDR3 residues: CAWAVGWDQPQHF. Written as DNA, the CDR3 is TGTGCCTGGGCCGTGGGTTGGGATCAGCCCCAGCATTTT.

This clonotype was picked up many times. The chain employs TRBV20-1 and TRBJ2-1, with D tentatively TRBD2 (6 bases). The V gene's germline CDR1 is DFQATT and CDR2 SNEGSKA (reference sequence). With 6 bases removed from V and 8 bases from J, the gap between germline ends came to 23 bases. The CDR3 is 15 residues long. CDR3 coding DNA: TGCAGTGCCCCCGCCCGGGAGTTTCGTTACGATGAGCAGTTCTTC. This translates into CSAPAREFRYDEQFF.

This clonotype was counted at least ten times. CDR3 sequence: CSARGTSENQETQYF. The CDR3 nucleotides are TGCAGTGCTAGAGGGACTAGCGAAAACCAAGAGACCCAGTACTTC. The chain carries TRBV20-1 and TRBJ2-5, with 9 bases identical to TRBD2. CDR1 is DFQATT and CDR2 is SNEGSKA in the germline V gene (reference sequence). The CDR3 totals 15 residues. J gave up 0 bases and V 1 base, and 3 bases lay outside the gene matches.

Comments on this clonotype: A read error may explain this, as a much larger clone is one base away. This chain uses TRBV30 with TRBJ2-3; possibly TRBD2 for D (7 bases). Germline CDR1 is GTSNPN and CDR2 is SVGIG (reference sequence). This CDR3 comprises 15 residues. Trimming shortened V by 5 bases and J by 5 bases, and 20 bases separated the two germline ends. CDR3 nucleotide sequence: TGTGCCTGGTCTCTGGCGGGGGCGCTCATAGATACGCAGTATTTT. It specifies CAWSLAGALIDTQYF.

This clonotype was seen many times. The chain links TRBV25-1 to TRBJ2-3; D perhaps matches TRBD2 (6 bases). Germline V gene lookup returns CDR1 MGHDK and CDR2 SYGVNS. V was clipped by 1 base and J by 2 bases, with 7 bases between them. The CDR3 runs to 14 residues. The CDR3 loop reads CASSEWGVTDTQYF. The CDR3 coding sequence is TGTGCCAGCAGTGAATGGGGGGTCACAGATACGCAGTATTTT.

This clonotype was recorded at least ten times. The V call is TRBV5-1, the J call TRBJ2-1, with D unclear. Germline V gene data show CDR1 as SGHRS and CDR2 as YFSETQ. The CDR3 length is 14 residues. Trimming took 0 bases from V and 8 from J, leaving 12 bases between them. The CDR3 bases are TGCGCCAGCAGCTTGGTTCAGGTCTTGGATGAGCAGTTCTTC. Translated, it gives CASSLVQVLDEQFF.

Ten or more counts support this clonotype. This chain joins TRBV10-3 and TRBJ1-2, with 9 bases aligning to TRBD1. The CDR3 length is 15 residues. V was pared by 6 bases and J by 3 bases, with 8 bases of the junction left unmatched. CDR1 is ENHRY, CDR2 SYGVKD, per germline. CDR3 coding DNA: TGTGCCATCAGCACGGGACAGGGCCGAGACTATGGCTACACCTTC. Translation: CAISTGQGRDYGYTF.

This clonotype has at least ten counts. The V gene is TRBV5-1, the J gene TRBJ1-5, with D possibly being TRBD1 (5 bases). CDR1 and CDR2 (germline): SGHRS, YFSETQ. The V and J ends lost 1 base and 1 base respectively, with 6 bases between them. CDR3 length: 14 residues. The DNA for the CDR3 is TGCGCCAGCAGCTTGTCAGGGAGCAATCAGCCCCAGCATTTT. Protein product: CASSLSGSNQPQHF.

This clonotype was observed a handful of times. The chain couples TRBV7-9 to TRBJ2-7; 9 bases fit TRBD1. Germline V gene data show CDR1 as SEHNR and CDR2 as FQNEAQ (reference sequence). J gave up 0 bases and V 6 bases, and 6 bases lay outside the gene matches. The CDR3 spans 15 residues. The CDR3 DNA is TGTGCCAGCAGGGAACCGGGACAGGGCTCCTACGAGCAGTACTTC. Translation: CASREPGQGSYEQYF.

This clonotype appeared many times. J is TRBJ2-7 and V is TRBV20-1; no clear D. Trimming left V 8 bases short and J 0 bases short, with 14 bases between. The CDR3 has 13 amino acids. Germline V gives CDR1 DFQATT, CDR2 SNEGSKA (reference sequence). CDR3 residues: CSPRGGSSYEQYF. The DNA of the CDR3 is TGCAGTCCCCGTGGCGGCAGCTCCTACGAGCAGTACTTC.